What follows is one T cell receptor (beta chain) and its context. Its antigen remains unknown. TCRdb keeps only in-frame clones here, not all; method: immunoSEQ multiplex PCR. The repertoire holds roughly 120,000 clones, with almost 95% as singletons. Germline assignment: CDR1 MNHNS and CDR2 SASEGT. Trimming pared 2 bases from V and 9 bases from J, leaving 17 bases between. The CDR3 is 15 residues long. This sample is part of a study of T cell repertoires and HLA-DP antigens. The receptor comes from a woman between 18 and 30 years old in good health and CMV-seronegative. V and J are TRBV6-1 and TRBJ2-1; the D gene is possibly TRBD2 (6 bases). Sequences were obtained from CD4+ T cells from PBMCs. The CDR3 is CASSEHGSPPGEQFF. DNA of the CDR3: TGTGCCAGCAGTGAACACGGGAGTCCCCCTGGTGAGCAGTTCTTC.